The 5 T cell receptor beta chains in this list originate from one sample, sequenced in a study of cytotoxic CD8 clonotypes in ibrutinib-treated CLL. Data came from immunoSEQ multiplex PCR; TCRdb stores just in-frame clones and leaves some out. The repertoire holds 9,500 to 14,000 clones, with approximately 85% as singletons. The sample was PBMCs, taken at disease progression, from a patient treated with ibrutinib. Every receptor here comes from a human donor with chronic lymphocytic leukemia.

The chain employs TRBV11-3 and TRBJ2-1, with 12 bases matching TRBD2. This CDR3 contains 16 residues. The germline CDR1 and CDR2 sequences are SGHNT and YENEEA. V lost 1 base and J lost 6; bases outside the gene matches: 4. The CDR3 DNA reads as TGTGCCAGCAGCTTAGGACTAGCGGGAGACTCCAATGAGCAGTTCTTC. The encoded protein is CASSLGLAGDSNEQFF.

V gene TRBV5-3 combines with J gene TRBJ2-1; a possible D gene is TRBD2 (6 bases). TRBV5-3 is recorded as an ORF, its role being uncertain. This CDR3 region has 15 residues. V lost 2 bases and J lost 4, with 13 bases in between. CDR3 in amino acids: CARSFERVAYNEQFF. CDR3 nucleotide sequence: TGTGCCAGAAGCTTTGAGCGGGTGGCTTACAATGAGCAGTTCTTC.

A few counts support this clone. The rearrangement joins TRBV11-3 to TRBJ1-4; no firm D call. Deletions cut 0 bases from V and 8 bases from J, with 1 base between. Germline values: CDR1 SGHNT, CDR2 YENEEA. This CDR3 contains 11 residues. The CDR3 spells CASSLDEKLFF. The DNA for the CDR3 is TGTGCCAGCAGCTTAGACGAAAAACTGTTTTTT.

CDR3 residues: CASSVGTSGTETQYF. In nucleotides, the CDR3 is TGCGCCAGCAGCGTCGGGACTAGCGGGACGGAGACCCAGTACTTC. V and J are TRBV5-1 and TRBJ2-5; TRBD2 aligns across 13 bases. CDR1 SGHRS and CDR2 YFSETQ come from the germline V gene. V gave up 4 bases and J gave up 5 bases; unmatched junction bases: 5. The length of the CDR3 is 15 residues.

The CDR3: CAISGASSYNEQFF. CDR3 sequence (DNA): TGTGCCATCAGTGGTGCAAGCTCCTACAATGAGCAGTTCTTC. The chain has TRBV10-3 and TRBJ2-1; D not resolved. The V gene lost 4 bases and the J gene lost 0 bases, with 7 bases spanning the gap. The CDR3 consists of 14 residues. CDR1 and CDR2 from the germline V gene are ENHRY and SYGVKD.